This T cell receptor beta chain comes out of a study of shared clonotypes between healthy human individuals. Study-wide context: Two women and a few men aged 18 to 49 served as donors. Study-level findings and limits: Among a few donors, approximately 5.4% of naive CD4 clonotypes were found in common.

Trimming stripped 4 bases from V and 2 bases from J, with 15 bases between. Germline V gene sequence: CDR1 MDHEN, CDR2 SYDVKM. The CDR3 has 15 amino acids. In this sample, this clone turned up once. Its target is not known. Some clones are missing from TCRdb's copy, which holds only in-frame ones; the method was immunoSEQ multiplex PCR. The sample has some 580,000 clones, 95% to 98% seen once. Naive-designated CD8 cells lacked CD45RO, were positively enriched for CCR7, and omitted terminally differentiated effector memory CD45RA+ cells. The chain carries TRBV28 and TRBJ2-7; no firm D call. Sequencing used naive CD8+ T cells sorted from blood. The receptor comes from a man younger than 40 in good health. This chain's CDR3 is CASSSRKEGTYEQYF. The CDR3 DNA reads as TGTGCCAGCAGTTCCCGGAAGGAAGGTACCTACGAGCAGTACTTC.